The rows below give T cell receptor beta chains drawn from one sample of a study of shared clonotypes between healthy human individuals. Sequencing used immunoSEQ multiplex PCR; TCRdb keeps in-frame clones, though not all of them. This sample carries about 680,000 clones, 60% to 80% of them seen once, and the ten largest clones take 1.8%. Material: memory CD4+ T cells sorted from blood. The source of these receptors is a young woman in good health. Each CDR3 is given without its conserved first and last residue.

V	J	CDR3
TRBV5-1	TRBJ2-7	ASKRTSDSYEQY
TRBV4-1	TRBJ1-5	ASSQVGQLRPQH
TRBV5-1	TRBJ1-6	ASSQGTEGSPLH
TRBV5-1	TRBJ2-2	ASSPGTGGQHTGELF
TRBV7-9	TRBJ2-1	ASSPGLASTYNEQF
TRBV27	TRBJ2-5	ASRPLGRGRGFQETQY
TRBV27	TRBJ1-2	ASRQQNTYGYT
TRBV11-2	TRBJ1-1	ASSLTQNTEAF
TRBV25-1	TRBJ2-3	ASSEYRGGGGTDTQY
TRBV9	TRBJ2-2	ASSATPVITGELF
TRBV2	TRBJ2-7	ASTYRAPPKYEQY
TRBV27	TRBJ1-2	ASSLKGAFGYT
TRBV6-6	TRBJ1-4	ASSLDSATNEKLF
TRBV28	TRBJ1-5	ASTSAEGRNQPQH
TRBV19	TRBJ2-1	AVSTRLAAYNEQF
TRBV5-6	TRBJ2-2	ASSLDRGAV
TRBV5-5	TRBJ2-5	ASMRGSTKETQY
TRBV27	TRBJ2-1	AGRLRPASGEQF
TRBV6-5	TRBJ2-2	ASSPPGTGTGELF
TRBV30	TRBJ1-1	AWTAGQLNTEAF
TRBV2	TRBJ2-7	ASSSSNQGYEQY
TRBV12-5	TRBJ1-2	ASGSDWIFGYT
TRBV4-1	TRBJ2-5	ASSQRLAAVFQETQY
TRBV11-1	TRBJ2-6	ASSLQGSGANVLT
TRBV28	TRBJ1-3	ASSTLGTAGNTIY
TRBV19	TRBJ2-2	ASNGGRRDGELF
TRBV19	TRBJ2-6	ASSINGNSGANVLT
TRBV27	TRBJ2-7	ASRPSGIHEQY
TRBV9	TRBJ1-4	ASSLGQGAQNEKLF
TRBV7-3	TRBJ2-5	ASSLSGRETQY
TRBV7-9	TRBJ2-3	ASSPSGPDTQY
TRBV5-5	TRBJ2-7	ASSLFSGQGGKRQY
TRBV6-5	TRBJ1-5	ASSTQGGPQH
TRBV6-4	TRBJ1-2	ASSQETGGSYGYT
TRBV5-1	TRBJ2-7	ASSDSAGQSYEQY
TRBV6-1	TRBJ1-1	ASRQGVVNTEAF
TRBV6-5	TRBJ2-2	ASRTLGLRELF
TRBV28	TRBJ2-1	ASEREGPYNEQF
TRBV28	TRBJ2-7	ATFMAGGTHEQY
TRBV9	TRBJ2-1	ASSGAGTNEQF
TRBV2	TRBJ1-2	ASSDAGYT